This T cell receptor beta chain was recorded in a study of CD8 T cells in ankylosing spondylitis. Study-level results: Clones linked to disease were reported to show significant enrichment in matched ankylosing spondylitis synovial fluid. Within peripheral blood, clones linked to disease were CD8+ and relatively rare. Past studies reported some motif variants in reactive arthritis synovial fluid and blood.

TCRdb redid the calling of the 5' RACE reads with MiXCR, one entry per CDR3 protein. The data show about 210,000 distinct CDR3 sequences, 8.2% seen once. This clonotype came up many times. Its matching antigen is unknown. The germline gives CDR1 SGHAT, CDR2 FQNNGV. The CDR3 has 15 residues. Trimming shortened V by 7 bases and J by 7 bases, and 20 bases separated the two germline ends. This clonotype was sampled from a female donor with ankylosing spondylitis or in good health (not recorded which). Material for sequencing was blood, either unsorted or a sorted T cell fraction (not recorded which). This chain joins TRBV11-2 and TRBJ2-1, with D perhaps TRBD1 (6 bases). CDR3 DNA sequence: TGTGCCAGCAACGGATTCAGGGGAAAATCGAATGAGCAGTTCTTC. This translates into CASNGFRGKSNEQFF.